These 18 T cell receptor beta chains were sequenced from one sample in a study of cytomegalovirus exposure and HLA in healthy donors. Data came from immunoSEQ multiplex PCR; TCRdb stores just in-frame clones and leaves some out. This table holds approximately 180,000 clones, about 83% found once. The sequencing input was PBMCs. The receptors come from a woman in her twenties or thirties in good health and CMV-seronegative.

The chain's CDR3 is CASYQGPEQFF. The CDR3 DNA is TGCGCCAGTTATCAGGGTCCTGAGCAGTTCTTC. The chain carries TRBV5-1 and TRBJ2-1; the D gene is possibly TRBD1 (5 bases). This CDR3 contains 11 residues. Trimming removed 8 bases at V and 9 bases at J, with 12 bases between. From germline, CDR1 is SGHRS and CDR2 YFSETQ.

The chain employs TRBV7-6 and TRBJ2-7; TRBD2 aligns across 7 bases. There are 15 residues in the CDR3. V gave up 2 bases and J gave up 3 bases; unmatched junction bases: 7. Germline V gene data show CDR1 as SGHVS and CDR2 as FNYEAQ. This CDR3 reads CASSLSGRGGYEQYF. CDR3 nucleotides: TGTGCCAGCAGCTTATCGGGGCGCGGGGGCTACGAGCAGTACTTC. The variable domain in full, with the rest retrieved from reference TRBV7-6 and TRBJ2-7, is GAGVSQSPRYKVTKRGQDVALRCDPISGHVSLYWYRQALGQGPEFLTYFNYEAQQDKSGLPNDRFSAERPEGSISTLTIQRTEQRDSAMYRCASSLSGRGGYEQYFGPGTRLTVT.

This clone has just one count. The chain couples TRBV7-9 to TRBJ2-7; 10 nucleotides align to TRBD2. Germline CDR1 and CDR2: SEHNR and FQNEAQ (reference sequence). J was trimmed by 2 bases and V by 1 base; bases with no gene match: 2. There are 15 residues in the CDR3. The CDR3 nucleotides read TGTGCCAGCAGCTTAGAGAGCGGGGGGGCCTACGAGCAGTACTTC. It is translated as CASSLESGGAYEQYF.

V and J are TRBV5-5 and TRBJ1-5, with D possibly being TRBD1 (5 bases). The CDR3 runs 18 residues. CDR1 and CDR2 (germline): SGHKS, YYEKEE (reference sequence). The V and J ends lost 0 bases and 2 bases respectively, with 18 bases between them. The CDR3 loop is CASSLVQGLNSGNQPQHF. CDR3 in DNA: TGTGCCAGCAGCTTGGTCCAGGGCTTAAATTCCGGCAATCAGCCCCAGCATTTT. Based on the CDR3 plus reference TRBV5-5 and TRBJ1-5, the full variable domain is DAGVTQSPTHLIKTRGQQVTLRCSPISGHKSVSWYQQVLGQGPQFIFQYYEKEERGRGNFPDRFSARQFPNYSSELNVNALLLGDSALYLCASSLVQGLNSGNQPQHFGDGTRLSIL.

This clone was picked up one time. The rearrangement uses TRBV27 and TRBJ2-7; 7 nucleotides match TRBD2. Germline CDR1 and CDR2: MNHEY and SMNVEV (reference sequence). Losses at the gene ends were 5 bases for V and 2 bases for J; bases not matched to a gene: 15. The CDR3 is made up of 17 amino acids. CDR3 residues: CASSPLREGRTTYEQYF. The CDR3 nucleotides read TGTGCCAGCAGTCCTTTGAGGGAGGGGAGAACTACCTACGAGCAGTACTTC.

The genes are TRBV6-1 and TRBJ1-6; no clear D. Germline V gives CDR1 MNHNS, CDR2 SASEGT. The CDR3 totals 11 residues. Trimming shortened V by 7 bases and J by 6 bases, and 4 bases separated the two germline ends. CDR3 amino acids: CASTINSPLHF. CDR3 DNA sequence: TGTGCCAGCACCATTAATTCACCCCTCCACTTT.

This clone was counted ten times or more. V usage is TRBV18 and J usage is TRBJ1-5; D not resolved. The CDR3 contains 14 residues. The germline V gene encodes CDR1 KGHSH and CDR2 LQKENI. The V end lost 5 bases, the J end lost 0 bases, and 8 bases lay between the germline ends. CDR3 sequence: CASSKDYSNQPQHF. CDR3 sequence (DNA): TGTGCCAGCTCAAAGGACTATAGCAATCAGCCCCAGCATTTT.

The V call is TRBV10-1, the J call TRBJ2-2; possible D gene TRBD2, 6 bases. This CDR3 spans 16 amino acids. V was shortened by 4 bases and J by 3 bases, with 15 bases between the two germline ends. Germline lookup yields CDR1 WNHNN and CDR2 SYGVQD (reference sequence). The CDR3 DNA sequence: TGCGCCAGCAGTGGGAGCCGGGACTTCGACACCGGGGAGCTGTTTTTT. It is translated as CASSGSRDFDTGELFF.

The chain joins TRBV7-8 to TRBJ2-2, with D possibly TRBD2 on 5 matching bases. From germline, CDR1 is SGHVS and CDR2 FQNEAQ. Trimming left V 5 bases short and J 4 bases short, with 14 bases between. The CDR3 length is 15 residues. The chain's CDR3 is CASSTHPRATGELFF. In DNA, the CDR3 is TGTGCCAGCAGCACCCACCCGAGGGCCACCGGGGAGCTGTTTTTT.

The chain links TRBV7-9 to TRBJ2-7, with D possibly matching TRBD1 (6 bases). The CDR3 has 14 residues. Germline V gene lookup returns CDR1 SEHNR and CDR2 FQNEAQ (reference sequence). Deletions cut 5 bases from V and 7 bases from J, with 18 bases between. CDR3 nucleotide sequence: TGTGCCAGCAGCCCAACAGGGATGTCGGAAGAGCAGTACTTC. Translation gives CASSPTGMSEEQYF. The full variable domain, in which reference TRBV7-9 and TRBJ2-7 provide the parts outside the CDR3, is DTGVSQNPRHKITKRGQNVTFRCDPISEHNRLYWYRQTLGQGPEFLTYFQNEAQLEKSRLLSDRFSAERPKGSFSTLEIQRTEQGDSAMYLCASSPTGMSEEQYFGPGTRLTVT.

The V and J genes are TRBV7-2 and TRBJ1-4; 8 bases map to TRBD1. The CDR3 covers 14 residues. The junction had 3 bases not matched to a gene; V was cut back by 4 bases and J by 5 bases. Per germline, CDR1 SGHTA and CDR2 FQGNSA. CDR3 bases: TGTGCCAGCAGCTGGAACAGGGGGAATGAAAAACTGTTTTTT. Protein product: CASSWNRGNEKLFF.

This clone was seen a single time. V gene TRBV18 combines with J gene TRBJ1-1, with TRBD1 as a possible D gene (6 bases). Per germline, CDR1 KGHSH and CDR2 LQKENI. Trimming shortened V by 3 bases and J by 9 bases, and 26 bases separated the two germline ends. The CDR3 is made up of 17 amino acids. CDR3 in DNA: TGTGCCAGCTCACCGTCGATTGGGGGCGCAGCCGGGACCCAAGCTTTCTTT. It encodes CASSPSIGGAAGTQAFF. Using reference TRBV18 and TRBJ1-1 for the parts outside the CDR3, the full variable domain is NAGVMQNPRHLVRRRGQEARLRCSPMKGHSHVYWYRQLPEEGLKFMVYLQKENIIDESGMPKERFSAEFPKEGPSILRIQQVVRGDSAAYFCASSPSIGGAAGTQAFFGQGTRLTVV.

The CDR3 bases are TGCGCCAGCAGCCAAGGTGGCGGATTCGAAGCTTTCTTT. Amino acids: CASSQGGGFEAFF. The V call is TRBV4-1, the J call TRBJ1-1; D is ambiguous. Germline V gene lookup returns CDR1 MGHRA and CDR2 YSYEKL. This CDR3 comprises 13 residues. Trimming left V 1 base short and J 8 bases short, with 11 bases between.

The chain uses TRBV5-1 and TRBJ1-1; weak D call: TRBD1 (5 bases). Trimming pared 0 bases from V and 7 bases from J, leaving 10 bases between. This CDR3 contains 13 residues. Germline-derived CDR1 and CDR2 are SGHRS and YFSETQ. The CDR3 protein is CASSLDGAYEAFF. The CDR3 DNA sequence: TGCGCCAGCAGCTTGGATGGGGCCTATGAAGCTTTCTTT.

The J gene is TRBJ1-1, the V gene TRBV6-5; possible D gene TRBD1, 5 bases. Per germline, CDR1 MNHEY and CDR2 SVGAGI. CDR3 length equals 14 residues. V shed 2 bases and J shed 0 bases, with 7 bases lying between them. The DNA of the CDR3 is TGTGCCAGCAGTTACCAGGGTATGAACACTGAAGCTTTCTTT. Protein: CASSYQGMNTEAFF.

This clone was detected a few times. The V and J genes are TRBV6-5 and TRBJ1-5; D is unclear. V lost 2 bases to trimming and J lost 7 bases, with 9 bases between them. Germline values: CDR1 MNHEY, CDR2 SVGAGI. This CDR3 is built from 13 residues. Here the CDR3 reads CASSYLGRQPQHF. CDR3 bases: TGTGCCAGCAGTTACCTCGGTAGACAGCCCCAGCATTTT.

The V call is TRBV2, the J call TRBJ2-3; 7 bases fit TRBD2. CDR3 size: 14 residues. The germline V gene has CDR1 SNHLY and CDR2 FYNNEI. The V gene end was trimmed by 8 bases and the J gene end by 2 bases; junction bases not matched to a gene: 7. CDR3 residues: CASHPGRDTDTQYF. The CDR3 DNA is TGTGCCAGCCACCCGGGGAGGGACACAGATACGCAGTATTTT.

This chain uses TRBV5-1 with TRBJ1-4; possibly TRBD1 for D (5 bases). Germline CDR1 and CDR2: SGHRS and YFSETQ. Trimming shortened V by 4 bases and J by 8 bases, and 12 bases separated the two germline ends. The CDR3 runs 13 residues. The CDR3 here is CASSLLKGEKLFF. The CDR3, as DNA: TGCGCCAGCAGCCTACTTAAGGGGGAAAAACTGTTTTTT.